This T cell receptor beta chain is drawn from a study of T cell changes during pregnancy in multiple sclerosis (dated by TCRdb to about 2019). For context, the study as a whole: Changes in the T cell repertoire over the course of pregnancy were examined in this study in women with multiple sclerosis.

As for this clone: Its antigen target is currently unknown. Base quality data are lacking; no much larger clone is found one base away.

Libraries were built with the immunoSEQ multiplex PCR assay. Sourced from immuneACCESS, this table was stored by TCRdb with only in-frame sequences that have V and J called. A share of the clones is absent; for the studies checked, an unresolved V gene accounts for under half, and the remainder has no known explanation. The sample table records more than 65,000 clones; 90% to 95% of these occur just once. The ten largest clones take up 2.5% to 3% of the sample. V is cut by 4 bases and J by 8 bases, and the space between the germline ends is 30 bases. From its cysteine to its phenylalanine, the CDR3 spans 19 amino acids. Only the CDR3 part of the read is kept: 57 bases, read in frame from the first base. CDR1 and CDR2, per the germline V gene, are SGDLS and YYNGEE.

Recombination linked TRBV9 to TRBJ1-4, and TRBD1 may be the D gene, going by 6 matching bases. This clonotype originated in a female donor with multiple sclerosis, enrolled in a pregnancy study. The input for sequencing was peripheral blood, taken in the first trimester of pregnancy. CDR3 protein: CASSPTGGPWSRLGEKLFF. The nucleotide sequence is TGTGCCAGCAGCCCAACCGGGGGGCCGTGGTCTCGTCTTGGGGAAAAACTGTTTTTT.